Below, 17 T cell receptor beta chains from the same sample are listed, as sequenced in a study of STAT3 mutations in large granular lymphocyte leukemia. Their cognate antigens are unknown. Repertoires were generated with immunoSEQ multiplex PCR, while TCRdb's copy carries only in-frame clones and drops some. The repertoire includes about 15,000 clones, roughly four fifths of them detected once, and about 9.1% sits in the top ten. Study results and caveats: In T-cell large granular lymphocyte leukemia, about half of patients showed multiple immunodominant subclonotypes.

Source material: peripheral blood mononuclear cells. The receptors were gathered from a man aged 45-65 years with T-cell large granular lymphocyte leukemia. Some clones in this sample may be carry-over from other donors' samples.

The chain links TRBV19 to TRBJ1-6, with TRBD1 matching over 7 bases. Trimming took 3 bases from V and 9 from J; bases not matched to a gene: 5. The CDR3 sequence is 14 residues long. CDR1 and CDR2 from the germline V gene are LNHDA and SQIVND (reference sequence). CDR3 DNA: TGTGCCAGTAGTATCGGGACAGAGGGTTCACCCCTCCACTTT. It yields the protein CASSIGTEGSPLHF. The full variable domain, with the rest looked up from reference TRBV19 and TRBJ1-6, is DGGITQSPKYLFRKEGQNVTLSCEQNLNHDAMYWYRQDPGQGLRLIYYSQIVNDFQKGDIAEGYSVSREKKESFPLTVTSAQKNPTAFYLCASSIGTEGSPLHFGNGTRLTVT.

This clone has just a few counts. This CDR3 is CASSSLRGSKTQYF. In nucleotides, the CDR3 is TGTGCCAGCAGCTCCCTTCGAGGGAGTAAGACCCAGTACTTC. The rearrangement uses TRBV7-9 and TRBJ2-5; a possible D gene is TRBD2 (5 bases). The CDR3 consists of 14 residues. The germline V and J ends were trimmed by 4 bases and 6 bases, with 15 bases remaining between them. Germline-derived CDR1 and CDR2 are SEHNR and FQNEAQ (reference sequence).

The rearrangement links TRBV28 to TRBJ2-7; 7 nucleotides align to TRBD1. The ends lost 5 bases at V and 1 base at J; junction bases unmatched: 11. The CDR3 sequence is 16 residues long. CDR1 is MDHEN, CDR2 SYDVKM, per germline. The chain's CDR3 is CASSPPRDSFSYEQYF. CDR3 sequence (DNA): TGTGCCAGCAGTCCCCCCCGGGACAGCTTTTCCTACGAGCAGTACTTC.

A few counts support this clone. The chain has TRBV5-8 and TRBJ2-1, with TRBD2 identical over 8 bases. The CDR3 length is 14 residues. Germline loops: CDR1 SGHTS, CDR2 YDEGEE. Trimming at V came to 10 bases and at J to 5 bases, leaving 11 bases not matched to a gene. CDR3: CADKREMGHNEQFF. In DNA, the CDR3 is TGTGCCGACAAGCGGGAGATGGGGCACAATGAGCAGTTCTTC.

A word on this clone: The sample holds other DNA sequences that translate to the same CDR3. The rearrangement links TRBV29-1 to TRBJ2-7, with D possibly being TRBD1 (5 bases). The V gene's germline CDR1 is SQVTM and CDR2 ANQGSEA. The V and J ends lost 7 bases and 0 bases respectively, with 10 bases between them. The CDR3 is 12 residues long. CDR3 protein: CSARQGSYEQYF. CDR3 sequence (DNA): TGCAGCGCCCGGCAGGGCTCCTACGAGCAGTACTTC.

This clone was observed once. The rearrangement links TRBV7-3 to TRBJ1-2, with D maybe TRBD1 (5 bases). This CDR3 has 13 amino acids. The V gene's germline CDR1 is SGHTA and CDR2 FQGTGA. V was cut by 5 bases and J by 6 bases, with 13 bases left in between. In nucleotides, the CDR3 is TGTGCCAGCAGCCTCGGGACGGATCATGGCTACACCTTC. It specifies CASSLGTDHGYTF.

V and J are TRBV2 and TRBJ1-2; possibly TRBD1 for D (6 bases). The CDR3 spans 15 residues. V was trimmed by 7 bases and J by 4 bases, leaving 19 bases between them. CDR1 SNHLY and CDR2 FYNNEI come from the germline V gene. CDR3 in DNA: TGTGCCAGCATTCCGAAGAGGACAGTGATCTATGGCTACACCTTC. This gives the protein CASIPKRTVIYGYTF.

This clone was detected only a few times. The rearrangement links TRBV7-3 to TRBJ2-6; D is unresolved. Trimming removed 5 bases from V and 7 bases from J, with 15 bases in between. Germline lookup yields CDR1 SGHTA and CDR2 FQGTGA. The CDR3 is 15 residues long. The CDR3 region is CASSPALSVANVLTF. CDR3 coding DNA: TGTGCCAGCAGCCCTGCGTTGAGTGTAGCCAACGTCCTGACTTTC.

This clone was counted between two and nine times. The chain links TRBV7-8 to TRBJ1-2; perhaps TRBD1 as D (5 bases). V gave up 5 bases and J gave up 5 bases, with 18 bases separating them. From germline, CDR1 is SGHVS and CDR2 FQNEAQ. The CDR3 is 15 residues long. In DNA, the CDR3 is TGTGCCAGCAGCCAATATGTGGGGAGGGGATATGGCTACACCTTC. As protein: CASSQYVGRGYGYTF.

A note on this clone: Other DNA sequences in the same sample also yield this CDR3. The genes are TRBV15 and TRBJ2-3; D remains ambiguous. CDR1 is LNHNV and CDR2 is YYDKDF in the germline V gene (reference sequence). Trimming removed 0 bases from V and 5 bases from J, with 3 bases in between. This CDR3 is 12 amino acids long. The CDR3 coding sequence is TGTGCCACCAGCAGAGACATAGATACGCAGTATTTT. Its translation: CATSRDIDTQYF.

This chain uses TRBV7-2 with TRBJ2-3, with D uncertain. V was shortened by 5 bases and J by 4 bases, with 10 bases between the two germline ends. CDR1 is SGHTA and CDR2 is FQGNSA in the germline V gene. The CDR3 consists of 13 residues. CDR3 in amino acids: CASSLDRADTQYF. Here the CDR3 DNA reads TGTGCCAGCAGCCTAGATCGGGCAGATACGCAGTATTTT. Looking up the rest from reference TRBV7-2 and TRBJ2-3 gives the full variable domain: GAGVSQSPSNKVTEKGKDVELRCDPISGHTALYWYRQSLGQGLEFLIYFQGNSAPDKSGLPSDRFSAERTGGSVSTLTIQRTQQEDSAVYLCASSLDRADTQYFGPGTRLTVL.

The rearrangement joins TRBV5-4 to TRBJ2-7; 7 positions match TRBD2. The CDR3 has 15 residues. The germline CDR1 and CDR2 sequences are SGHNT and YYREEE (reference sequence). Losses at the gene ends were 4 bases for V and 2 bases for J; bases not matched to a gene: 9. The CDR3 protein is CASSPGEGVTYEQYF. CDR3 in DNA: TGTGCCAGCAGCCCCGGGGAGGGTGTGACCTACGAGCAGTACTTC.

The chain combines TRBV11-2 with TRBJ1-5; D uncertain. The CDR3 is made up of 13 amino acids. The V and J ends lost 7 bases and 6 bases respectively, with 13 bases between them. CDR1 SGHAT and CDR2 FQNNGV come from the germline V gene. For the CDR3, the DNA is TGTGCCAGCACCGAGGGAGGGCTTCAGCCCCAGCATTTT. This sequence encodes CASTEGGLQPQHF.

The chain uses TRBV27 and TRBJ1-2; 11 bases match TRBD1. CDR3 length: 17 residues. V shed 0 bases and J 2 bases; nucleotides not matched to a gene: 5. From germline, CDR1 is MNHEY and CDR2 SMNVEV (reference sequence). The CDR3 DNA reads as TGTGCCAGCAGTTTATCTCGGACAGGGGGCTCCAACTATGGCTACACCTTC. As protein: CASSLSRTGGSNYGYTF.

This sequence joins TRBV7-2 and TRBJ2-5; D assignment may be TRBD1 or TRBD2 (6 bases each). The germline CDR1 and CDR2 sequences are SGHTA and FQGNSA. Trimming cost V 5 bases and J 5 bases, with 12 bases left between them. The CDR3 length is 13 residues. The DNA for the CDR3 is TGTGCCAGCAGCCCCGGGGGCGTCGAGACCCAGTACTTC. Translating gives CASSPGGVETQYF. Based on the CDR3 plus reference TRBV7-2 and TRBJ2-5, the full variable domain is GAGVSQSPSNKVTEKGKDVELRCDPISGHTALYWYRQSLGQGLEFLIYFQGNSAPDKSGLPSDRFSAERTGGSVSTLTIQRTQQEDSAVYLCASSPGGVETQYFGPGTRLLVL.

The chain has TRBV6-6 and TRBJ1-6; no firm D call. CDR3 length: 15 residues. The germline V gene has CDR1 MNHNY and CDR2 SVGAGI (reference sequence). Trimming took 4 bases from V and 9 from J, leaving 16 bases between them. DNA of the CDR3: TGTGCCAGCAGTTGGGGTGAGACCTCGGGTTCACCCCTCCACTTT. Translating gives CASSWGETSGSPLHF.

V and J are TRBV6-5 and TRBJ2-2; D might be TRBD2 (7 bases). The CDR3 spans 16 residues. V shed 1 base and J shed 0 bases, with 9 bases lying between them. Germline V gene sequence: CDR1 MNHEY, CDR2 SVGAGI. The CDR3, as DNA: TGTGCCAGCAGTTACTGGGGGGGCGCGAACACCGGGGAGCTGTTTTTT. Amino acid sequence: CASSYWGGANTGELFF.